The present entry profiles one T cell receptor beta chain with its context. CDR1 is MNHEY, CDR2 SVGAGI, per germline. This CDR3 is 13 amino acids long. J gave up 6 bases and V 2 bases, and 2 bases lay outside the gene matches. The data originate from a study of T cell responses to AZD1222 COVID-19 vaccine. Measured with immunoSEQ multiplex PCR; TCRdb has only the in-frame clones, and not every one. This table has fewer than 150,000 clones, around 84% appearing once. Sequenced here: peripheral blood, sampled on day 0 of AZD1222 vaccination. The sequence was obtained from an adult in good health. The rearrangement joins TRBV6-5 to TRBJ1-2; 8 positions match TRBD1. In nucleotides, the CDR3 is TGTGCCAGCAGTTACGCGGACAGGGATGGCTACACCTTC. Translation gives CASSYADRDGYTF.